This T cell receptor beta chain was sequenced for a study of OX40 agonist ivuxolimab in advanced cancers. Peripheral blood came from all dose cohorts at three timepoints. Germline CDR1 and CDR2: SGHTA and FQGNSA. The CDR3 loop spans 13 amino acids. V lost 1 base and J lost 7, with 8 bases in between. The data were produced by immunoSEQ multiplex PCR, yet TCRdb's version contains in-frame clones alone and is incomplete. Of roughly 17,000 clones listed, approximately 85% were seen once; the top ten hold around 27%. This clonotype was sampled from an adult with an advanced solid tumor such as melanoma, head and neck, liver or kidney cancer. The genes are TRBV7-2 and TRBJ2-1; D unclear. The source was CD4+ or CD8+ T cells sorted from blood, collected in a trial of the OX40 agonist ivuxolimab. The CDR3 coding sequence is TGTGCCAGCAGCTTAGGGTCTTGGAATGAGCAGTTCTTC. Encoded protein: CASSLGSWNEQFF.